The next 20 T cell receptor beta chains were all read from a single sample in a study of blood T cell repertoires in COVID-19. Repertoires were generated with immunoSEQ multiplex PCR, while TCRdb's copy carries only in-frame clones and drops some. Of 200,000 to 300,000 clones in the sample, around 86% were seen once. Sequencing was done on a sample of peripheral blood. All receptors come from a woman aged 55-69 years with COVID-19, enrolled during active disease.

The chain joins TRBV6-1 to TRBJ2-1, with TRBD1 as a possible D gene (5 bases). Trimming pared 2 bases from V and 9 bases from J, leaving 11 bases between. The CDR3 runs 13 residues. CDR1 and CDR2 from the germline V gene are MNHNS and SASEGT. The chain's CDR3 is CASSESGRAEQFF. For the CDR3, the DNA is TGTGCCAGCAGTGAATCGGGCAGGGCTGAGCAGTTCTTC.

CDR3 loop: CASSSGTSGYNEQFF. CDR3 in DNA: TGTGCCAGCAGCTCCGGGACTAGCGGTTACAATGAGCAGTTCTTC. This rearrangement joins TRBV13 to TRBJ2-1; 11 nucleotides line up with TRBD2. CDR3 length equals 15 residues. J gave up 4 bases and V 4 bases, and 3 bases lay outside the gene matches. Germline CDR1 is PRHDT and CDR2 is FYEKMQ (reference sequence).

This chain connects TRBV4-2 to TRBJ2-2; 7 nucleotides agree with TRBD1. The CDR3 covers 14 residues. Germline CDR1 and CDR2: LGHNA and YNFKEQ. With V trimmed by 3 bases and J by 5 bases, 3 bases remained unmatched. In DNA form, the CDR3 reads TGTGCCAGCAGCCAGACAGGGCTAACCGGGGAGCTGTTTTTT. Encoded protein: CASSQTGLTGELFF.

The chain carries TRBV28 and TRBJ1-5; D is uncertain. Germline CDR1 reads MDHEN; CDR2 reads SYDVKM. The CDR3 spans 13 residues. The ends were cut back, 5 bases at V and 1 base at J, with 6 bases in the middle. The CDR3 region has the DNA TGTGCCAGCAGTCCCGTGAGCAATCAGCCCCAGCATTTT. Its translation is CASSPVSNQPQHF.

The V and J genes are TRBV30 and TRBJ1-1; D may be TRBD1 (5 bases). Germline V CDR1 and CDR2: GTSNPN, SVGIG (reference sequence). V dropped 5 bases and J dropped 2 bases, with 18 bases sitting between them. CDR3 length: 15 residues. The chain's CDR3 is CAWVTWGRENTEAFF. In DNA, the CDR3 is TGTGCCTGGGTTACTTGGGGCAGGGAAAACACTGAAGCTTTCTTT.

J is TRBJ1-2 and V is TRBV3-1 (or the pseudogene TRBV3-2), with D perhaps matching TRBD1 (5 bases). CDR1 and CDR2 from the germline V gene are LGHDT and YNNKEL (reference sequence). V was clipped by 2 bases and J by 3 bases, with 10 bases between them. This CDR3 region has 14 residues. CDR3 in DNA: TGTGCCAGCAGCCAACTTACAGGATACTATGGCTACACCTTC. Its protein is CASSQLTGYYGYTF.

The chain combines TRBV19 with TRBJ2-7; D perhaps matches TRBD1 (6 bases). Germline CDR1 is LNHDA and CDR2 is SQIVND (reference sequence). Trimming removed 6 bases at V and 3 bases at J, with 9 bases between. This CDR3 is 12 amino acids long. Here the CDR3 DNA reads TGTGCCAGTAGGACGGACAGCTACGAGCAGTACTTC. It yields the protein CASRTDSYEQYF.

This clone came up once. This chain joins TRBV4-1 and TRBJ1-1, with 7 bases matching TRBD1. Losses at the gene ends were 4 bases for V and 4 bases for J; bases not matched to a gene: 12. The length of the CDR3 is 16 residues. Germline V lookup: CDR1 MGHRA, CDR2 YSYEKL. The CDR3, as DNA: TGCGCCAGCAGCCGGCCGACAGGGTATAGCGGCACTGAAGCTTTCTTT. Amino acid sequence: CASSRPTGYSGTEAFF.

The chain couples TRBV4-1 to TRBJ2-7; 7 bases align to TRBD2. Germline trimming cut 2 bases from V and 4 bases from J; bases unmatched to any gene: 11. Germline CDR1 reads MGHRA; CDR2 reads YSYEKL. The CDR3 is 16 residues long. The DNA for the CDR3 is TGCGCCAGCAGCCAATCGCAGGTGGGAGGGAAATACGAGCAGTACTTC. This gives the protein CASSQSQVGGKYEQYF.

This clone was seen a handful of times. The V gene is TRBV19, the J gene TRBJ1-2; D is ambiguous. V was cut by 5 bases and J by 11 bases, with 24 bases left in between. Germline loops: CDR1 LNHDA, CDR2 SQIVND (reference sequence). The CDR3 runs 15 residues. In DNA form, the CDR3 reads TGTGCCAGTAGTTTAAGCCGGCAGTGGAACGAGGCTTACACCTTC. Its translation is CASSLSRQWNEAYTF.

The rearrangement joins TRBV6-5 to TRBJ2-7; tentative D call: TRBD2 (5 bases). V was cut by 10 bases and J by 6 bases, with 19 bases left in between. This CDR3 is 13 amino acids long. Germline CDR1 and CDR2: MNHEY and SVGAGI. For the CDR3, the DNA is TGTGCCATCTCTCGTGGTAGCGATGGCGAGCAGTACTTC. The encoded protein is CAISRGSDGEQYF.

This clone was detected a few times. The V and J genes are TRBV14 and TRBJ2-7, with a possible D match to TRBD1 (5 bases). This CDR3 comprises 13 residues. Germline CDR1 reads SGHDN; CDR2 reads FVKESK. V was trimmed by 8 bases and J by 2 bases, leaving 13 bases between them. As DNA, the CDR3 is TGTGCCAGCGGCGACAGTAACACCTACGAGCAGTACTTC. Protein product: CASGDSNTYEQYF.

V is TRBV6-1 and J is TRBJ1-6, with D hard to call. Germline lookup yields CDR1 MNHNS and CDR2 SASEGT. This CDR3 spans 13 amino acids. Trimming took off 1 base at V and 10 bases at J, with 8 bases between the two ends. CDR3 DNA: TGTGCCAGCAGTGAAGTGTCGGTATCACCCCTCCACTTT. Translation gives CASSEVSVSPLHF.

The CDR3 loop reads CASRSQSGGRNEKLFF. For the CDR3, the DNA is TGTGCCAGTAGATCTCAGTCGGGGGGCAGGAATGAAAAACTGTTTTTT. The chain recombines TRBV19 with TRBJ1-4; D may be TRBD1 (6 bases). CDR1 is LNHDA, CDR2 SQIVND, per germline (reference sequence). Trimming cost V 6 bases and J 5 bases, with 19 bases left between them. This CDR3 is 16 amino acids long.

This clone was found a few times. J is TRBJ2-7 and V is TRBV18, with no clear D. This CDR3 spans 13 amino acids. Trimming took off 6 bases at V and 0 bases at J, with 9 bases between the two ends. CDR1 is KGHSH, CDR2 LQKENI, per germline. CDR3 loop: CASSIASSYEQYF. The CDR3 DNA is TGTGCCAGCTCGATCGCTAGCTCCTACGAGCAGTACTTC. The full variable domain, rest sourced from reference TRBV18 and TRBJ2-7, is NAGVMQNPRHLVRRRGQEARLRCSPMKGHSHVYWYRQLPEEGLKFMVYLQKENIIDESGMPKERFSAEFPKEGPSILRIQQVVRGDSAAYFCASSIASSYEQYFGPGTRLTVT.

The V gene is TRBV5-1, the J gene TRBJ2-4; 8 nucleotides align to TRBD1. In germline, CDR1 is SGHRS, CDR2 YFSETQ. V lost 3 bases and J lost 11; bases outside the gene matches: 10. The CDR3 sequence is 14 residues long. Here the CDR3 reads CASSSTLGQGLQYF. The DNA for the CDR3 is TGCGCCAGCAGCTCAACACTTGGACAGGGCCTTCAGTACTTC.

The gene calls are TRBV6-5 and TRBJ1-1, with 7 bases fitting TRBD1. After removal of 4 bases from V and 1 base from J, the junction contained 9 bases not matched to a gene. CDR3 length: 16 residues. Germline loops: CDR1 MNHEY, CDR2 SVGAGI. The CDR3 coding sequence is TGTGCCAGCAGTTCCAACCAGGGACAGCCGAACACTGAAGCTTTCTTT. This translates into CASSSNQGQPNTEAFF.

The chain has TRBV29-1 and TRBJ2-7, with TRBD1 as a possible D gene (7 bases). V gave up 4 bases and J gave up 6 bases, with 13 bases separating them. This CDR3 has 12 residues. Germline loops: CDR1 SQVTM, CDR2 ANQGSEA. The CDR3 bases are TGCAGCGTTGGGCAGGGGGGTGGCGAGCAGTACTTC. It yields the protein CSVGQGGGEQYF.

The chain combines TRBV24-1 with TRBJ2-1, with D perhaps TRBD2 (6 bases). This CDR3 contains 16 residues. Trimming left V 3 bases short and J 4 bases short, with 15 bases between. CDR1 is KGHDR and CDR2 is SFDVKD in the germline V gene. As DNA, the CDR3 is TGTGCCACCAGTGATCGGAGGGCAACGGGATACAATGAGCAGTTCTTC. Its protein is CATSDRRATGYNEQFF.

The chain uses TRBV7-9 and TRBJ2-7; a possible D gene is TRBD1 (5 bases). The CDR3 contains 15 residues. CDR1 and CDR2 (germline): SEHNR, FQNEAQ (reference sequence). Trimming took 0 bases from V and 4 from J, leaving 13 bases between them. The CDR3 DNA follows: TGTGCCAGCAGCTTAGCCGGATCAGGGTCTTACGAGCAGTACTTC. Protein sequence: CASSLAGSGSYEQYF. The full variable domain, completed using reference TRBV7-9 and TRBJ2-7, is DTGVSQNPRHKITKRGQNVTFRCDPISEHNRLYWYRQTLGQGPEFLTYFQNEAQLEKSRLLSDRFSAERPKGSFSTLEIQRTEQGDSAMYLCASSLAGSGSYEQYFGPGTRLTVT.